This is a list of T cell receptor beta chains from one sample in a study of cytomegalovirus exposure and HLA in healthy donors. Generated by immunoSEQ multiplex PCR, the TCRdb table keeps only in-frame clones and is missing some. The repertoire holds 150,000 to 200,000 clones, with 75% to 90% as singletons. Sequenced sample: PBMCs. The receptor source for this set is a human donor in good health. CDR3s include the opening cysteine and the closing phenylalanine or tryptophan. D genes are given only for firm matches. Expanded clones get a size class; other rows say once, few or many, or leave the size out.

j_call: TRBJ1-2; clone_size: .; d_call: .; v_call: TRBV5-1; cdr3_nt: TGCGCCAGCAGCCCTGGACAGAACTATGGCTACACCTTC; cdr3_aa: CASSPGQNYGYTF
j_call: TRBJ1-3; clone_size: .; d_call: TRBD1; v_call: TRBV4-2; cdr3_nt: TGTGCCAGCAGCCCTAATCTCGGGACAGGGCCTGGAAACACCATATATTTT; cdr3_aa: CASSPNLGTGPGNTIYF
j_call: TRBJ1-6; clone_size: .; d_call: TRBD1; v_call: TRBV6-6; cdr3_nt: TGTGCCAGCAGTTCCTTTGGACAGGGCCTACCCCTCCACTTT; cdr3_aa: CASSSFGQGLPLHF
j_call: TRBJ2-5; clone_size: .; d_call: TRBD2; v_call: TRBV5-5; cdr3_nt: TGTGCCAGCAGCAACGGACTAGCGGGGGGGCGGGTTGGTGAGACCCAGTACTTC; cdr3_aa: CASSNGLAGGRVGETQYF
j_call: TRBJ2-6; clone_size: .; d_call: TRBD1; v_call: TRBV7-3; cdr3_nt: TGTGCCAGCAGCTTGGAGACAGGGACTGGGGCCAACGTCCTGACTTTC; cdr3_aa: CASSLETGTGANVLTF
j_call: TRBJ1-2; clone_size: .; d_call: TRBD1; v_call: TRBV16; cdr3_nt: TGTGCCAGCAGCCCGGGCAGGGGGCTTTATGGCTACACCTTC; cdr3_aa: CASSPGRGLYGYTF
j_call: TRBJ2-2; clone_size: .; d_call: .; v_call: TRBV7-7; cdr3_nt: TGTGCCAGCAGCACCTCGGGGAACACCGGGGAGCTGTTTTTT; cdr3_aa: CASSTSGNTGELFF
j_call: TRBJ2-5; clone_size: once; d_call: .; v_call: TRBV2; cdr3_nt: TGTGCCAGCAGTAGTACAGGGGAGACCCAGTACTTC; cdr3_aa: CASSSTGETQYF
j_call: TRBJ2-7; clone_size: few; d_call: TRBD2; v_call: TRBV5-4; cdr3_nt: TGTGCCAGCAGCGCTCGGACTAGCGGCGAGCAGTACTTC; cdr3_aa: CASSARTSGEQYF
j_call: TRBJ1-4; clone_size: once; d_call: .; v_call: TRBV18; cdr3_nt: TGTGCCAGCTCACCACAAGGAGAGGCTAATGAAAAACTGTTTTTT; cdr3_aa: CASSPQGEANEKLFF
j_call: TRBJ2-7; clone_size: .; d_call: TRBD1; v_call: TRBV7-9; cdr3_nt: TGTGCCAGCAGCTTAGTAGGGGGCCCCTACGAGCAGTACTTC; cdr3_aa: CASSLVGGPYEQYF
j_call: TRBJ2-7; clone_size: .; d_call: TRBD1; v_call: TRBV10-3; cdr3_nt: TGTGCCATCAGTGAGTCGGGGACAGGGGCCCACGAGCAGTACTTC; cdr3_aa: CAISESGTGAHEQYF
j_call: TRBJ1-2; clone_size: .; d_call: TRBD1; v_call: TRBV4-3; cdr3_nt: TGCGCCAGCAGCCAAGTTGGAGGGGGCGGCTATGGCTACACCTTC; cdr3_aa: CASSQVGGGGYGYTF
j_call: TRBJ2-7; clone_size: once; d_call: .; v_call: TRBV9; cdr3_nt: TGTGCCAGCAGCGTAGGGCCAACCTACGAGCAGTACTTC; cdr3_aa: CASSVGPTYEQYF
j_call: TRBJ2-7; clone_size: .; d_call: .; v_call: TRBV6-6; cdr3_nt: TGTGCCAGCAGTTACTCCAGACCCATCGGGGACGAGCAGTACTTC; cdr3_aa: CASSYSRPIGDEQYF
j_call: TRBJ2-3; clone_size: .; d_call: .; v_call: TRBV7-6; cdr3_nt: TGTGCCAGCAGCTTTACGGGGGGCGGGGATACGCAGTATTTT; cdr3_aa: CASSFTGGGDTQYF
j_call: TRBJ1-1; clone_size: .; d_call: .; v_call: TRBV5-1; cdr3_nt: TGCGCCAGCAGCTTGTTAAACGGGGAAAAGAAGACTGAAGCTTTCTTT; cdr3_aa: CASSLLNGEKKTEAFF
j_call: TRBJ1-2; clone_size: once; d_call: TRBD1; v_call: TRBV14; cdr3_nt: TGTGCCAGCAGCCTCAGACAGGGGGAAGGCTACACCTTC; cdr3_aa: CASSLRQGEGYTF
j_call: TRBJ1-2; clone_size: few; d_call: TRBD1; v_call: TRBV7-3; cdr3_nt: TGTGCCAGCAGCTTAAATGGACAGGAGAATGGCTACACCTTC; cdr3_aa: CASSLNGQENGYTF
j_call: TRBJ2-3; clone_size: .; d_call: .; v_call: TRBV7-2; cdr3_nt: TGTGCCAGCAGCTTTTGGGCTAGCGAAAGCACAGATACGCAGTATTTT; cdr3_aa: CASSFWASESTDTQYF
j_call: TRBJ2-1; clone_size: .; d_call: .; v_call: TRBV5-6; cdr3_nt: TGTGCCAGCAGGGTTTGGGGGGGCCCCGTGTACGAGCAGTTCTTC; cdr3_aa: CASRVWGGPVYEQFF
j_call: TRBJ1-2; clone_size: .; d_call: TRBD1; v_call: TRBV11-3; cdr3_nt: TGTGCCAGCAGCTTATGGGACAGCTACAACTATGGCTACACCTTC; cdr3_aa: CASSLWDSYNYGYTF
j_call: TRBJ1-2; clone_size: few; d_call: .; v_call: TRBV19; cdr3_nt: TGTGCCAGTAGACGGGGGTGGAATGATGGCTACACCTTC; cdr3_aa: CASRRGWNDGYTF
j_call: TRBJ1-1; clone_size: .; d_call: TRBD1; v_call: TRBV10-3; cdr3_nt: TGTGCCATCAGTACCGGGACAGGGGACACTGAAGCTTTCTTT; cdr3_aa: CAISTGTGDTEAFF
j_call: TRBJ1-1; clone_size: few; d_call: .; v_call: TRBV6-1; cdr3_nt: TGTGCCAGCAGTGAATCGAGCACTGAAGCTTTCTTT; cdr3_aa: CASSESSTEAFF
j_call: TRBJ1-3; clone_size: .; d_call: .; v_call: TRBV2; cdr3_nt: TGTGCCAGCAGTGAATCCCCAGGGCTGGCTGGAAACACCATATATTTT; cdr3_aa: CASSESPGLAGNTIYF
j_call: TRBJ2-5; clone_size: few; d_call: .; v_call: TRBV29-1; cdr3_nt: TGCAGCGCTGAATCGGACTACCAAGAGACCCAGTACTTC; cdr3_aa: CSAESDYQETQYF
j_call: TRBJ1-2; clone_size: .; d_call: .; v_call: TRBV18; cdr3_nt: TGTGCCAGCTCACCACCAGGAGTAGGAGCCTATGGCTACACCTTC; cdr3_aa: CASSPPGVGAYGYTF
j_call: TRBJ1-1; clone_size: .; d_call: .; v_call: TRBV5-4; cdr3_nt: TGTGCCAGCAGCTTGGTACGGGGAACGAACACTGAAGCTTTCTTT; cdr3_aa: CASSLVRGTNTEAFF
j_call: TRBJ2-1; clone_size: .; d_call: TRBD1; v_call: TRBV10-1; cdr3_nt: TGCGCCAGCAGTGGTCCGGGACAGACTACCTACAATGAGCAGTTCTTC; cdr3_aa: CASSGPGQTTYNEQFF
j_call: TRBJ2-6; clone_size: few; d_call: .; v_call: TRBV13; cdr3_nt: TGTGCCAGCAGCTACCTCCAGGGTCTCTCGATCCTGACTTTC; cdr3_aa: CASSYLQGLSILTF
j_call: TRBJ1-1; clone_size: .; d_call: TRBD1; v_call: TRBV6-4; cdr3_nt: TGTGCCAGCAGTGAGACAGGGTACACTGAAGCTTTCTTT; cdr3_aa: CASSETGYTEAFF
j_call: TRBJ2-7; clone_size: .; d_call: .; v_call: TRBV11-3; cdr3_nt: TGTGCCAGCAGCCCCCAGGAGGGGATCTTTAGCGAGCAGTACTTC; cdr3_aa: CASSPQEGIFSEQYF
j_call: TRBJ1-5; clone_size: .; d_call: TRBD1; v_call: TRBV2; cdr3_nt: TGTGCCAGCAGTGGACAGGGTGTGCAGGATCAGCCCCAGCATTTT; cdr3_aa: CASSGQGVQDQPQHF
j_call: TRBJ2-1; clone_size: .; d_call: TRBD2; v_call: TRBV19; cdr3_nt: TGTGCCAGTAGTATCCCTAGCGGGGGAATGAGCTCCTACAATGAGCAGTTCTTC; cdr3_aa: CASSIPSGGMSSYNEQFF
j_call: TRBJ2-2; clone_size: .; d_call: TRBD2; v_call: TRBV4-2; cdr3_nt: TGTGCCAGCAGCCAAGGACTAGCGGACGCCGGGGAGCTGTTTTTT; cdr3_aa: CASSQGLADAGELFF
j_call: TRBJ1-1; clone_size: .; d_call: TRBD1; v_call: TRBV5-1; cdr3_nt: TGCGCCAGCAGCAGACAGGGGGCTGAAGCTTTCTTT; cdr3_aa: CASSRQGAEAFF
j_call: TRBJ2-5; clone_size: .; d_call: .; v_call: TRBV7-9; cdr3_nt: TGTGCCAGCAGCTCTGAGACCCAGTACTTC; cdr3_aa: CASSSETQYF
j_call: TRBJ2-5; clone_size: once; d_call: TRBD1; v_call: TRBV5-1; cdr3_nt: TGCGCCAGCAGCTTGGGGACAGGGGAGACCCAGTACTTC; cdr3_aa: CASSLGTGETQYF
j_call: TRBJ2-7; clone_size: .; d_call: .; v_call: TRBV7-8; cdr3_nt: TGTGCCAGCAGCTCCCTCCGGACAGGAGGGGACTACGAGCAGTACTTC; cdr3_aa: CASSSLRTGGDYEQYF
j_call: TRBJ1-5; clone_size: .; d_call: .; v_call: TRBV5-6; cdr3_nt: TGTGCCAGCAGCTTCTTCAGGAATAGCAATCAGCCCCAGCATTTT; cdr3_aa: CASSFFRNSNQPQHF
j_call: TRBJ2-1; clone_size: .; d_call: .; v_call: TRBV7-6; cdr3_nt: TGTGCCAGCAGCCCTAATGCCGGGAACTCCTACAATGAGCAGTTCTTC; cdr3_aa: CASSPNAGNSYNEQFF
j_call: TRBJ1-1; clone_size: .; d_call: .; v_call: TRBV4-3; cdr3_nt: TGCGCCAGCAGCCAAGATCAGGGGCGGAACACTGAAGCTTTCTTT; cdr3_aa: CASSQDQGRNTEAFF
j_call: TRBJ2-5; clone_size: .; d_call: TRBD1; v_call: TRBV13; cdr3_nt: TGTGCCAGCAGCTTAGTACAGGGGGTTCAAGAGACCCAGTACTTC; cdr3_aa: CASSLVQGVQETQYF
j_call: TRBJ1-4; clone_size: .; d_call: .; v_call: TRBV6-1; cdr3_nt: TGTGCCAGCAGTGAAGCTGGGGGGGCCCGGGGAAAACTGTTTTTT; cdr3_aa: CASSEAGGARGKLFF
j_call: TRBJ1-1; clone_size: .; d_call: .; v_call: TRBV9; cdr3_nt: TGTGCCAGCAGCGAGGGGGGGGGAACTGAAGCTTTCTTT; cdr3_aa: CASSEGGGTEAFF
j_call: TRBJ1-2; clone_size: .; d_call: TRBD1; v_call: TRBV9; cdr3_nt: TGTGCCAGCAGCGTAGTGACCGGGACAGGGGGCTATGGCTACACCTTC; cdr3_aa: CASSVVTGTGGYGYTF
j_call: TRBJ2-6; clone_size: .; d_call: .; v_call: TRBV11-2; cdr3_nt: TGTGCCAGCAGCCAGCGTAGCTCTGGGGCCAACGTCCTGACTTTC; cdr3_aa: CASSQRSSGANVLTF
j_call: TRBJ1-3; clone_size: .; d_call: .; v_call: TRBV9; cdr3_nt: TGTGCCAGCACCGAAGGGCCCACAGGGAGTACCGGAAACACCATATATTTT; cdr3_aa: CASTEGPTGSTGNTIYF
j_call: TRBJ1-3; clone_size: .; d_call: .; v_call: TRBV29-1; cdr3_nt: TGCAGCGTTGGCGGAGACCCCGCTGGAAACACCATATATTTT; cdr3_aa: CSVGGDPAGNTIYF
j_call: TRBJ2-3; clone_size: .; d_call: .; v_call: TRBV7-2; cdr3_nt: TGTGCCAGCAGCTTAGCGCCAACGGGGGGCAGCACAGATACGCAGTATTTT; cdr3_aa: CASSLAPTGGSTDTQYF
j_call: TRBJ2-3; clone_size: few; d_call: TRBD1; v_call: TRBV6-5; cdr3_nt: TGTGCCACCTCCGGGACAGGGAGCGTCACAGATACGCAGTATTTT; cdr3_aa: CATSGTGSVTDTQYF
j_call: TRBJ2-4; clone_size: .; d_call: .; v_call: TRBV13; cdr3_nt: TGTGCCAGCAGCCCTACGAGGTTGGACATTCAGTACTTC; cdr3_aa: CASSPTRLDIQYF
j_call: TRBJ2-3; clone_size: once; d_call: TRBD2; v_call: TRBV5-6; cdr3_nt: TGTGCCAGCAGCTTGTCGTCTAGCGGGGGCTTGGGTACGCAGTATTTT; cdr3_aa: CASSLSSSGGLGTQYF